This TCR beta chain was sequenced for a study of T cells in Graves' hyperthyroidism and ophthalmopathy. Study-wide results and caveats: Blood also showed most of the thyroid clonotypes that were expanded above 0.001. Separation of ophthalmopathy from stable hyperthyroidism was achieved by a 13 V-J model.

It was RNA transcripts that yielded the amplified TCR beta CDR3 regions. RT-PCR in the first round (using the HTBI primer set) targeted the TCR CDR3. MiXCR, run by TCRdb on the multiplex PCR reads, gives a single entry per CDR3 protein. The sample carries around 600,000 distinct CDR3 sequences, approximately 15% recorded once. Clinical symptoms, serum thyroxine, TRAb, thyroid ultrasound and orbital computed tomography established diagnosis. V lost 6 bases to trimming and J lost 5 bases; unmatched junction nucleotides: 3. The germline V gene encodes CDR1 MNHNS and CDR2 SASEGT. The CDR3 runs 13 residues. There are many counts of this clonotype. What it recognizes is unknown.

Material for sequencing was blood. The rearrangement links TRBV6-1 to TRBJ2-5; 10 bases fit TRBD1. This clonotype was sampled from a woman aged 18 to 35 with Graves' ophthalmopathy. CDR3 sequence reads: CASRGTGEETQYF. The CDR3 DNA sequence: TGTGCCAGCAGGGGGACAGGGGAGGAGACCCAGTACTTC.